Listed here are 16 T cell receptor beta chains from one sample, sequenced in a study of molecular identifiers for immune sequencing clone quantification. TCRdb used MiXCR to reprocess the PCR reads, holding one entry per CDR3 protein. The data contain 400,000 to 600,000 distinct CDR3 sequences, around 23% of them singletons. Source material: naive CD8+ T cells from blood, with Jurkat cell RNA spiked in. The subset denotes: FACS-sorted CD8+CD4-CCR7+CD45RA+ naive T cells. All receptors derive from a human donor in good health. Some libraries in this study had Jurkat cell RNA spiked in.

Worth noting for this clonotype: One base away lies a much larger clone, so this may be a sequencing read error. The conserved closing phenylalanine or tryptophan is absent in this CDR3, likely reflecting a read error. The chain has TRBV10-2 and TRBJ1-1; D unclear. The CDR3 has 13 amino acids. The germline V gene encodes CDR1 WSHSY and CDR2 SAAADI. Trimming took off 2 bases at V and 6 bases at J, with 10 bases between the two ends. CDR3 DNA: TGCGCCAGCAGTGAGGGGTCCGGCGCTGAAGCTTTCCTT. It encodes CASSEGSGAEAFL.

Points on this clonotype: No conserved phenylalanine or tryptophan is present at the end of the CDR3, so a read error is the likely explanation. The rearrangement links TRBV7-9 to TRBJ2-3; D perhaps matches TRBD1 (7 bases). Germline CDR1 is SEHNR and CDR2 is FQNEAQ (reference sequence). V dropped 3 bases and J dropped 8 bases, with 18 bases sitting between them. The CDR3 contains 15 residues. CDR3 bases: TGTGCCAGCAGCTTGCGGGACAGTCCTCAGGGTACGCAGTATTTA. Residues: CASSLRDSPQGTQYL.

The chain recombines TRBV6-2 or TRBV6-3 with TRBJ1-4; D is perhaps TRBD1 (5 bases). V gave up 2 bases and J gave up 1 base, with 17 bases separating them. This CDR3 has 18 amino acids. Germline V gene data show CDR1 as MNHEY and CDR2 as SVGEGT. The CDR3 spells CASSYRSTAMETNEKLFF. The DNA of the CDR3 is TGTGCCAGCAGTTACCGATCGACAGCCATGGAAACTAATGAAAAACTGTTTTTT.

With respect to this clonotype: Possible read error: a much larger clone is one base away. The chain employs TRBV11-2 and TRBJ2-4; D remains unclear. The CDR3 sequence is 12 residues long. Germline CDR1 and CDR2: SGHAT and FQNNGV. The DNA of the CDR3 is TGTGCCAGCAGCTCCATGGGCTACAGTATGTCCTTC. Encoded protein: CASSSMGYSMSF.

This clonotype was recorded many times. The chain links TRBV29-1 to TRBJ2-7; D ambiguous. Looked up from germline, CDR1 is SQVTM and CDR2 is ANQGSEA. The CDR3 runs to 13 residues. Trimming cost V 5 bases and J 2 bases, with 13 bases left between them. CDR3 protein: CSVRAADAYEQYF. CDR3 in DNA: TGCAGCGTTCGGGCGGCCGATGCCTACGAGCAGTACTTC.

This clonotype was seen only once. This chain connects TRBV7-2 to TRBJ1-2; D is undetermined. Trimming shortened V by 6 bases and J by 7 bases, and 12 bases separated the two germline ends. CDR3 length: 12 amino acids. The germline V gene encodes CDR1 SGHTA and CDR2 FQGNSA. The CDR3 nucleotides are TGTGCCAGCAGGCTCCAGTATGGTGGCTACACCTTC. It yields the protein CASRLQYGGYTF.

About this clonotype: A much larger clone differs by one base, so this may be a read error. CDR3 sequence reads: CAGSQDGASNTDTQYF. CDR3 bases: TGCGCCGGCAGCCAAGATGGGGCATCCAACACAGATACGCAGTATTTT. This chain connects TRBV4-3 to TRBJ2-3; TRBD1 might be the D (5 bases). Looked up from germline, CDR1 is LGHNA and CDR2 is YSLEER. The CDR3 extends over 16 amino acids.

This clonotype showed up many times. This rearrangement joins TRBV3-1 to TRBJ1-5; D not resolved. In germline, CDR1 is LGHDT, CDR2 YNNKEL (reference sequence). Trimming took off 3 bases at V and 4 bases at J, with 10 bases between the two ends. This CDR3 spans 14 amino acids. The CDR3 DNA reads as TGTGCCAGCAGCCAGGGGATGGGGAATCAGCCCCAGCATTTT. Translating gives CASSQGMGNQPQHF.

To note about this clonotype: A junction end diverges from the germline sequence, so it may reflect a read error. This chain uses TRBV5-3 with TRBJ1-1, with 9 positions matching TRBD1. TRBV5-3 is reported as an ORF; its role is uncertain. The CDR3 loop spans 13 amino acids. The DNA of the CDR3 is TGTGCCAGCAGCTTGGGACAGGGTCTTAAAGCTTTCTTT. This codes for CASSLGQGLKAFF.

This clonotype was recorded at least ten times. The CDR3 protein is CASSLALGTRITDTQYF. Written as DNA, the CDR3 is TGTGCCAGCAGCTTAGCGCTCGGGACTAGAATTACAGATACGCAGTATTTT. This chain uses TRBV13 with TRBJ2-3; 8 bases map to TRBD2. After removal of 1 base from V and 3 bases from J, the junction contained 9 bases not matched to a gene. The CDR3 runs to 17 residues. CDR1 and CDR2 (germline): PRHDT, FYEKMQ (reference sequence).

In its sample, this clonotype was seen many times. J is TRBJ1-1 and V is TRBV29-1; unclear D gene. The CDR3 is 13 amino acids. V shed 1 base and J shed 0 bases, with 6 bases lying between them. Germline CDR1 is SQVTM and CDR2 is ANQGSEA. CDR3 region: CSVEVPLNTEAFF. CDR3 sequence (DNA): TGCAGCGTTGAAGTCCCCCTGAACACTGAAGCTTTCTTT.

This clonotype was detected many times. The rearrangement links TRBV7-9 to TRBJ1-4; D is uncertain. V lost 4 bases and J 12 bases, leaving 9 bases between the germline ends. The CDR3 is 11 amino acids. The V gene's germline CDR1 is SEHNR and CDR2 FQNEAQ (reference sequence). The CDR3 region has the DNA TGTGCCAGCAGCTCTTCCGCTGAACTGTTTTTT. Its protein is CASSSSAELFF.

This clonotype was recorded at least ten times. This chain links TRBV20-1 with TRBJ2-7; the D gene could be TRBD1 or TRBD2 (5 bases each). Per the germline V gene, CDR1 is DFQATT and CDR2 is SNEGSKA (reference sequence). The CDR3 runs 15 residues. V was shortened by 0 bases and J by 2 bases, with 14 bases between the two germline ends. The CDR3 nucleotides read TGCAGTGCTAGAGATCTAGCAGGGCTGACCTACGAGCAGTACTTC. Translation gives CSARDLAGLTYEQYF.

This clonotype has a single count. A much larger clone lies a single base off, so this may be a read error. This is likely a read error, given that the CDR3 carries no conserved phenylalanine or tryptophan at its end. The genes are TRBV12-3 or TRBV12-4 and TRBJ2-3; D may be TRBD1 (6 bases). The V and J ends lost 5 bases and 4 bases respectively, with 19 bases between them. The CDR3 contains 16 residues. This CDR3 is CASSPLFSGDPDTQYS. In nucleotides, the CDR3 is TGTGCCAGCAGTCCCCTTTTCTCAGGGGATCCAGATACGCAGTATTCT.

This clonotype was seen a handful of times. V is TRBV7-8 and J is TRBJ2-1; 11 nucleotides agree with TRBD2. Germline V gives CDR1 SGHVS, CDR2 FQNEAQ. The junction had 5 bases not matched to a gene; V was cut back by 3 bases and J by 7 bases. The CDR3 runs to 15 residues. The CDR3 DNA reads as TGTGCCAGCAGCTTGGCTAGCGGGGGGTTAAATGAGCAGTTCTTC. Its translation: CASSLASGGLNEQFF.

The chain links TRBV20-1 to TRBJ1-1, with TRBD1 matching over 8 bases. Germline loops: CDR1 DFQATT, CDR2 SNEGSKA (reference sequence). The CDR3 has 16 residues. V lost 1 base to trimming and J lost 4 bases; unmatched junction nucleotides: 11. This CDR3 reads CSARGAWTGRFTEAFF. CDR3 DNA: TGCAGTGCTAGAGGGGCTTGGACAGGGAGATTCACTGAAGCTTTCTTT.